The 24 T cell receptor beta chains below come from one sample, sequenced in a study of T cells in tumors after PD-1 blockade. TCRdb keeps only in-frame clones here, not all; method: immunoSEQ multiplex PCR. Among about 33,000 clones listed, more than 70% were seen once. This material consisted of PBMCs, taken before anti-PD-1 treatment. The origin of the receptors is a human donor with basal cell carcinoma.

As to this clone: The CDR3 ends on some other residue instead of the conserved phenylalanine or tryptophan, so this is likely a read error. No DNA is shown, since the ends of the CDR3 on it are uncertain; the CDR3 is the one TCRdb lists. CDR3 sequence: CASSLSGREGTL. The V and J genes are TRBV5-7 and TRBJ2-3; the DNA was not used to check the table's D call, TRBD2. TRBV5-7 is placed among ORFs of uncertain function. Including both end residues, the CDR3 is 12 amino acids long.

This clone has a single count. V and J are TRBV28 and TRBJ2-1, with 8 nucleotides matching TRBD2. Germline trimming cut 2 bases from V and 5 bases from J; bases unmatched to any gene: 5. The germline V gene has CDR1 MDHEN and CDR2 SYDVKM. CDR3 size: 15 residues. The CDR3 DNA is TGTGCCAGCAGTTTAGGTAGCGGGATACACAATGAGCAGTTCTTC. Protein: CASSLGSGIHNEQFF.

The chain couples TRBV4-3 to TRBJ2-1, with 9 bases matching TRBD2. With 5 bases clipped from V and 10 bases from J, the junction kept 15 bases outside the gene matches. Germline CDR1 is LGHNA and CDR2 is YSLEER. The CDR3 consists of 16 residues. The CDR3 sequence: CASSKAERGAPREQFF. The CDR3 DNA sequence: TGCGCCAGCAGCAAAGCCGAGCGGGGGGCCCCCAGGGAGCAGTTCTTC.

This rearrangement joins TRBV4-3 to TRBJ2-1, with D maybe TRBD1 (6 bases). The V gene lost 3 bases and the J gene lost 2 bases, with 14 bases spanning the gap. The germline gives CDR1 LGHNA, CDR2 YSLEER. The CDR3 sequence is 16 residues long. CDR3 amino acids: CASSHEQGLPYNEQFF. CDR3 nucleotide sequence: TGCGCCAGCAGCCATGAACAGGGCCTCCCCTACAATGAGCAGTTCTTC.

CDR3 protein: CASEPPGTTTGELFF. The DNA for the CDR3 is TGTGCTAGTGAACCGCCCGGGACTACAACCGGGGAGCTGTTTTTT. The chain is built from TRBV12-5 and TRBJ2-2; 7 bases match TRBD2. The germline CDR1 and CDR2 sequences are LGHNT and FRNRAP. With V trimmed by 7 bases and J by 5 bases, 10 bases remained unmatched. The CDR3 has 15 amino acids. The full variable domain, in which reference TRBV12-5 and TRBJ2-2 provide the parts outside the CDR3, is DARVTQTPRHKVTEMGQEVTMRCQPILGHNTVFWYRQTMMQGLELLAYFRNRAPLDDSGMPKDRFSAEMPDATLATLKIQPSEPRDSAVYFCASEPPGTTTGELFFGEGSRLTVL.

J is TRBJ1-6 and V is TRBV5-4; D ambiguous. This CDR3 comprises 14 residues. Germline V gene data show CDR1 as SGHNT and CDR2 as YYREEE (reference sequence). V lost 5 bases, J lost 9 bases, and 15 bases lay in between. In nucleotides, the CDR3 is TGTGCCAGCAGTCCTCAAGGACCGGGTTCACCCCTCCACTTT. It encodes CASSPQGPGSPLHF.

This clone showed up just once. This chain connects TRBV5-6 to TRBJ1-6; perhaps TRBD1 as D (6 bases). The CDR3 spans 14 residues. V was shortened by 4 bases and J by 4 bases, with 9 bases between the two germline ends. Germline values: CDR1 SGHDT, CDR2 YYEEEE. The CDR3 DNA reads as TGTGCCAGCAGCGCGGACAGTTATAATTCACCCCTCCACTTT. Translated, it gives CASSADSYNSPLHF. Looking up the rest from reference TRBV5-6 and TRBJ1-6 gives the full variable domain: DAGVTQSPTHLIKTRGQQVTLRCSPKSGHDTVSWYQQALGQGPQFIFQYYEEEERQRGNFPDRFSGHQFPNYSSELNVNALLLGDSALYLCASSADSYNSPLHFGNGTRLTVT.

The gene calls are TRBV4-3 and TRBJ2-2; D unclear. V lost 0 bases, J lost 7 bases, and 9 bases lay in between. The CDR3 covers 14 residues. Germline values: CDR1 LGHNA, CDR2 YSLEER. The DNA for the CDR3 is TGCGCCAGCAGCCAAGAGTTACTCGGCGGGGAGCTGTTTTTT. This codes for CASSQELLGGELFF.

The chain uses TRBV28 and TRBJ2-1; 7 bases fit TRBD2. From germline, CDR1 is MDHEN and CDR2 SYDVKM. The junction had 12 bases not matched to a gene; V was cut back by 8 bases and J by 2 bases. CDR3 length: 16 amino acids. CDR3 bases: TGTGCCAGCGCGGGTGTAGGAGCGGGAACCTACAATGAGCAGTTCTTC. Translation: CASAGVGAGTYNEQFF.

The DNA of the CDR3 is TGTGCCAGCAGCGCCCATCAGAACTTGAACACTGAAGCTTTCTTT. This encodes CASSAHQNLNTEAFF. The V gene is TRBV9, the J gene TRBJ1-1; D unclear. Germline V CDR1 and CDR2: SGDLS, YYNGEE. The V end lost 3 bases, the J end lost 0 bases, and 12 bases lay between the germline ends. This CDR3 has 15 residues.

The chain links TRBV5-1 to TRBJ2-1; TRBD2 agrees at 11 bases. This CDR3 spans 16 amino acids. V dropped 0 bases and J dropped 7; count of bases not matched to a gene: 6. Germline CDR1 and CDR2: SGHRS and YFSETQ. This CDR3 is CASSLASGLAGNEQFF. The CDR3 nucleotides read TGCGCCAGCAGCTTGGCCTCTGGACTAGCGGGTAATGAGCAGTTCTTC.

The rearrangement joins TRBV6-2 or TRBV6-3 to TRBJ2-5, with D possibly being TRBD1 (5 bases). The CDR3 totals 13 residues. Trimming took 6 bases from V and 3 from J, leaving 11 bases between them. The germline CDR1 and CDR2 sequences are MNHEY and SVGEGT. The CDR3 loop is CASSPQAKETQYF. CDR3 sequence (DNA): TGTGCCAGCAGCCCACAGGCGAAAGAGACCCAGTACTTC.

This clone has just one count. This chain connects TRBV20-1 to TRBJ2-7; TRBD1 matches 7 bases. Germline V gene lookup returns CDR1 DFQATT and CDR2 SNEGSKA (reference sequence). The CDR3 extends over 13 amino acids. Trimming took 3 bases from V and 5 from J; bases not matched to a gene: 7. For the CDR3, the DNA is TGCAGTGCTAGTGAAACAGGGGACCACGAGCAGTACTTC. Encoded protein: CSASETGDHEQYF.

Only one count was recorded for this clone. The chain uses TRBV12-3 or TRBV12-4 and TRBJ1-6; D not certain. Trimming removed 7 bases from V and 11 bases from J, with 15 bases in between. This CDR3 has 13 amino acids. CDR3 DNA sequence: TGTGCCAGCACCACCGGGAGAGAGGCACCCCTCCACTTT. This sequence encodes CASTTGREAPLHF.

This clone was found a few times. V is TRBV3-1 (or the pseudogene TRBV3-2) and J is TRBJ1-4; TRBD1 is a possible D gene (5 bases). This CDR3 has 15 amino acids. Germline CDR1 and CDR2: LGHDT and YNNKEL (reference sequence). V lost 1 base, J lost 4 bases, and 10 bases lay in between. CDR3 sequence: CASSQVGGFNEKLFF. CDR3 DNA sequence: TGTGCCAGCAGCCAAGTTGGGGGTTTTAATGAAAAACTGTTTTTT.

In its sample, this clone was seen once. This sequence joins TRBV3-1 (or the pseudogene TRBV3-2) and TRBJ1-1; no firm D call. The CDR3 extends over 17 amino acids. Germline values: CDR1 LGHDT, CDR2 YNNKEL (reference sequence). The ends were cut back, 2 bases at V and 4 bases at J, with 20 bases in the middle. CDR3 protein: CASSQRYGGREFTEAFF. CDR3 DNA sequence: TGTGCCAGCAGCCAACGGTATGGAGGGCGTGAGTTCACTGAAGCTTTCTTT.

This clone appeared a few times. The chain couples TRBV24-1 to TRBJ2-2; either TRBD1 or TRBD2 may fit D (6 bases each). Germline V gene lookup returns CDR1 KGHDR and CDR2 SFDVKD. The length of the CDR3 is 17 residues. V shed 5 bases and J shed 4 bases, with 19 bases lying between them. The CDR3 sequence is CATSGLSGAGSTGELFF. CDR3 coding DNA: TGTGCCACCAGTGGGTTGTCGGGGGCGGGGAGCACCGGGGAGCTGTTTTTT.

The J gene is TRBJ2-2, the V gene TRBV24-1, with D possibly being TRBD1 (6 bases). The CDR3 contains 16 residues. In germline, CDR1 is KGHDR, CDR2 SFDVKD. Trimming took off 1 base at V and 2 bases at J, with 10 bases between the two ends. The CDR3 DNA follows: TGTGCCACCAGTGATTTAGGTGGGACAAACACCGGGGAGCTGTTTTTT. It yields the protein CATSDLGGTNTGELFF.

J is TRBJ1-2 and V is TRBV5-1, with D possibly matching TRBD1 (5 bases). The CDR3 has 13 residues. V was clipped by 3 bases and J by 8 bases, with 14 bases between them. CDR1 SGHRS and CDR2 YFSETQ come from the germline V gene. The CDR3 sequence: CASSSLGDWGYTF. The DNA for the CDR3 is TGCGCCAGCAGCTCCCTCGGGGACTGGGGCTACACCTTC.

This chain uses TRBV10-2 with TRBJ2-2; tentative D call: TRBD2 (6 bases). The V end was cut by 7 bases, the J end by 1 base, with 10 bases between. There are 14 residues in the CDR3. Germline CDR1 and CDR2: WSHSY and SAAADI. The CDR3 sequence: CASIGGLNTGELFF. The CDR3 DNA sequence: TGCGCCAGCATCGGGGGACTGAACACCGGGGAGCTGTTTTTT.

The V call is TRBV7-6, the J call TRBJ2-5; D unresolved. This CDR3 is built from 14 residues. Germline V gene data show CDR1 as SGHVS and CDR2 as FNYEAQ. Trimming took off 1 base at V and 4 bases at J, with 10 bases between the two ends. The CDR3 reads CASSLGVFSETQYF. In DNA, the CDR3 is TGTGCCAGCAGCTTAGGGGTCTTCTCAGAGACCCAGTACTTC.

The V gene is TRBV19, the J gene TRBJ2-1; D may be TRBD2 (5 bases). This CDR3 comprises 17 residues. V was shortened by 4 bases and J by 5 bases, with 21 bases between the two germline ends. Germline CDR1 LNHDA, CDR2 SQIVND (reference sequence). DNA for the CDR3: TGTGCCAGTAGTACGGGATTGACCCGCGATGAGCACAATGAGCAGTTCTTC. Protein sequence: CASSTGLTRDEHNEQFF.

This chain links TRBV7-2 with TRBJ2-1, with 11 nucleotides matching TRBD1. The J segment lost 7 bases and the V segment lost 4 bases, leaving 3 bases of the junction unmatched. This CDR3 is built from 14 residues. The germline V gene has CDR1 SGHTA and CDR2 FQGNSA. The DNA of the CDR3 is TGTGCCAGCAGCTCGGACAGGGGGCGGAATGAGCAGTTCTTC. Its translation is CASSSDRGRNEQFF.

The genes are TRBV7-2 and TRBJ2-3, with D possibly TRBD1 on 5 matching bases. V was trimmed by 5 bases and J by 0 bases, leaving 18 bases between them. Germline V CDR1 and CDR2: SGHTA, FQGNSA. The CDR3 has 17 amino acids. CDR3 amino acids: CASSPRPRGASTDTQYF. DNA for the CDR3: TGTGCCAGCAGCCCACGCCCTCGTGGGGCTAGCACAGATACGCAGTATTTT.